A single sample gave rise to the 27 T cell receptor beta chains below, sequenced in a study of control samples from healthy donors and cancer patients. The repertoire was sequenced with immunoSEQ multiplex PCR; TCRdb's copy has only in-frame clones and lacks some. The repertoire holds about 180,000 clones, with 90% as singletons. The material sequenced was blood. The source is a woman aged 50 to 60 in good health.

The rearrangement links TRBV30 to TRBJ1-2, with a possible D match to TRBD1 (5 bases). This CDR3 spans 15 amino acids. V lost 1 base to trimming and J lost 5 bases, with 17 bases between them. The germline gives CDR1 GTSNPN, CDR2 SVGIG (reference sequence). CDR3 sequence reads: CAWSADPVGEYGYTF. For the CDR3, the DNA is TGTGCCTGGAGTGCGGACCCCGTGGGGGAGTATGGCTACACCTTC.

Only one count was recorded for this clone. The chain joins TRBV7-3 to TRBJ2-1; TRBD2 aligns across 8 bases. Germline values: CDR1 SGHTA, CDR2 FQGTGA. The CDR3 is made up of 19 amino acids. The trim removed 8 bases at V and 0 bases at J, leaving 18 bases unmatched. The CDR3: CASSPLRASGLGSYNEQFF. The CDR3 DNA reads TGTGCCAGCTCCCCCTTAAGGGCTAGCGGGTTGGGCTCCTACAATGAGCAGTTCTTC. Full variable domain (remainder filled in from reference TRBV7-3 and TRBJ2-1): GAGVSQTPSNKVTEKGKYVELRCDPISGHTALYWYRQSLGQGPEFLIYFQGTGAADDSGLPNDRFFAVRPEGSVSTLKIQRTERGDSAVYLCASSPLRASGLGSYNEQFFGPGTRLTVL.

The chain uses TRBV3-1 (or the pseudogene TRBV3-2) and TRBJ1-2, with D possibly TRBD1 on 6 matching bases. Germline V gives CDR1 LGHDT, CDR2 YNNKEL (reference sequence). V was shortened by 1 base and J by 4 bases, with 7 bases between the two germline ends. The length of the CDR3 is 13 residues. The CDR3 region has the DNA TGTGCCAGCAGCCAAGTACAGGGCTATGGCTACACCTTC. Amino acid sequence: CASSQVQGYGYTF.

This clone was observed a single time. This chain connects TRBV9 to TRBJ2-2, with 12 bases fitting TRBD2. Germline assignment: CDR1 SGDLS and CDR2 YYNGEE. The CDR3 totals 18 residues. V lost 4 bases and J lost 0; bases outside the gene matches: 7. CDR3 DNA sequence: TGTGCCAGCAGCTCTCTAGCGGGGGGGAACACGAACACCGGGGAGCTGTTTTTT. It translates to CASSSLAGGNTNTGELFF.

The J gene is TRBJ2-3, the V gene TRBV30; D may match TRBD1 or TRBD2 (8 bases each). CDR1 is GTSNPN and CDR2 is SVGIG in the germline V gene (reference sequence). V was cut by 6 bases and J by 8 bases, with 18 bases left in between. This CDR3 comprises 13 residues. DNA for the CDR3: TGTGCCTGTACGCAGGGGGCGGGGGGTACGCAGTATTTT. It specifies CACTQGAGGTQYF.

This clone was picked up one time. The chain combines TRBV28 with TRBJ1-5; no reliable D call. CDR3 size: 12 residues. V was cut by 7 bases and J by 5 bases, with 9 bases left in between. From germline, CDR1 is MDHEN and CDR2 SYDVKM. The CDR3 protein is CASNRGDQPQHF. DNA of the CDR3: TGTGCCAGCAACCGGGGAGATCAGCCCCAGCATTTT. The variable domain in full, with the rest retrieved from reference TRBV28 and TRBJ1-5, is DVKVTQSSRYLVKRTGEKVFLECVQDMDHENMFWYRQDPGLGLRLIYFSYDVKMKEKGDIPEGYSVSREKKERFSLILESASTNQTSMYLCASNRGDQPQHFGDGTRLSIL.

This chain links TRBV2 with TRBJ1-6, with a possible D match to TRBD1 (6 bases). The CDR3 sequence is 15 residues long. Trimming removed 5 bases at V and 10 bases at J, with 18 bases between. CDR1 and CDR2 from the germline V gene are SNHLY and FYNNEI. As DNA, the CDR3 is TGTGCCAGCAGTACCGCAGGAAGGGACATCTCACCCCTCCACTTT. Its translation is CASSTAGRDISPLHF.

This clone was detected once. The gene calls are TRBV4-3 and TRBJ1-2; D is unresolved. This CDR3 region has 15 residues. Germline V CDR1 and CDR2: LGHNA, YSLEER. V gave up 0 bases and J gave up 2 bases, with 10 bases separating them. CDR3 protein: CASSQDWVLNYGYTF. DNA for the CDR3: TGCGCCAGCAGCCAAGATTGGGTTTTAAACTATGGCTACACCTTC.

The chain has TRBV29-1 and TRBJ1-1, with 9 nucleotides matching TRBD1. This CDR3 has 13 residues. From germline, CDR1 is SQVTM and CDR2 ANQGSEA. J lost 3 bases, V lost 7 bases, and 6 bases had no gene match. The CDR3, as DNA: TGCAGCGCTGCCCGGGACAGGGACACTGAAGCTTTCTTT. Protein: CSAARDRDTEAFF.

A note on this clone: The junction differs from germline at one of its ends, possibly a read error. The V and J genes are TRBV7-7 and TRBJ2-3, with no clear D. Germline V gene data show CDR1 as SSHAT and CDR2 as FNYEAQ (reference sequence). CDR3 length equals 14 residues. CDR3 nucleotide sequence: TGTGCTAGCAGCTTGGGCACGAGCACAGATACGCAGTATTTT. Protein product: CASSLGTSTDTQYF.

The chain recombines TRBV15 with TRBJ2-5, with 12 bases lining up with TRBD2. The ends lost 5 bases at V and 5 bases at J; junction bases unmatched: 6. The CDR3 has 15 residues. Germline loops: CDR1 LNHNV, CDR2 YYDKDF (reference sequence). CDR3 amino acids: CATSVMTSGSETQYF. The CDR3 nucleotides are TGTGCCACCAGCGTAATGACTAGCGGGAGTGAGACCCAGTACTTC.

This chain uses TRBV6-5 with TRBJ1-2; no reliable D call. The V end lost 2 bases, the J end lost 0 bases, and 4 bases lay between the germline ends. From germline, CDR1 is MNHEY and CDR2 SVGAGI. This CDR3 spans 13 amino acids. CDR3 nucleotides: TGTGCCAGCAGTTACGGGGCTAACTATGGCTACACCTTC. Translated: CASSYGANYGYTF.

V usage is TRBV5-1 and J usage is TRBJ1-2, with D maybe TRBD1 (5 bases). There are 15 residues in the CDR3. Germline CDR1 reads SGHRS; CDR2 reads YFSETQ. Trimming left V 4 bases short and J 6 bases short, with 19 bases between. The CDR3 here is CASSPTGGAMDGYTF. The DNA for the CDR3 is TGCGCCAGCAGCCCCACGGGAGGGGCGATGGATGGCTACACCTTC. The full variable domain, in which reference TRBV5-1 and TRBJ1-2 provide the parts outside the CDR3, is KAGVTQTPRYLIKTRGQQVTLSCSPISGHRSVSWYQQTPGQGLQFLFEYFSETQRNKGNFPGRFSGRQFSNSRSEMNVSTLELGDSALYLCASSPTGGAMDGYTFGSGTRLTVV.

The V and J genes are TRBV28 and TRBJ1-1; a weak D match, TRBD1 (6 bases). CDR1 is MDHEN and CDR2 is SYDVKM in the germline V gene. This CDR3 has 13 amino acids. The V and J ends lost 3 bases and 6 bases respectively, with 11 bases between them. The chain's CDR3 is CASSFQGFPEAFF. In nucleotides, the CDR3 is TGTGCCAGCAGTTTCCAGGGGTTCCCTGAAGCTTTCTTT.

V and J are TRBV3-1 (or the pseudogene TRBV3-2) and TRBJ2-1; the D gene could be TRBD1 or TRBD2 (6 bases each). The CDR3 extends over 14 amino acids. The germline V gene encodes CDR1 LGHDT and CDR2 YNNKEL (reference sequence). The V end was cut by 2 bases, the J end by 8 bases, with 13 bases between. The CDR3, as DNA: TGTGCCAGCAGCCAATCCTACAGGGAGGATGAGCAGTTCTTC. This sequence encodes CASSQSYREDEQFF.

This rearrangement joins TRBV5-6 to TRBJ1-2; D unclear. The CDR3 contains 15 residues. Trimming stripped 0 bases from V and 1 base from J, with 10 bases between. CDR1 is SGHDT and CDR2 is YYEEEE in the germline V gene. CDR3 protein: CASSLGSGGNYGYTF. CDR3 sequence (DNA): TGTGCCAGCAGCTTGGGTTCAGGCGGTAACTATGGCTACACCTTC.

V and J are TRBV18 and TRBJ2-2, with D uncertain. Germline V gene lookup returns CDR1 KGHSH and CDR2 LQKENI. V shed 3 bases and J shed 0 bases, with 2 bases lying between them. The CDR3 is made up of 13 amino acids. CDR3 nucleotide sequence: TGTGCCAGCTCACCGCCGAACACCGGGGAGCTGTTTTTT. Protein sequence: CASSPPNTGELFF.

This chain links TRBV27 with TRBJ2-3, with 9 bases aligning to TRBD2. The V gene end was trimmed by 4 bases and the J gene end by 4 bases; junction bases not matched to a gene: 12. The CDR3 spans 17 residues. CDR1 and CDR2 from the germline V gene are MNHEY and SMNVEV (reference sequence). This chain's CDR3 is CASSWIFGSGSPDTQYF. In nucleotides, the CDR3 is TGTGCCAGCAGTTGGATTTTTGGTAGCGGGAGCCCAGATACGCAGTATTTT.

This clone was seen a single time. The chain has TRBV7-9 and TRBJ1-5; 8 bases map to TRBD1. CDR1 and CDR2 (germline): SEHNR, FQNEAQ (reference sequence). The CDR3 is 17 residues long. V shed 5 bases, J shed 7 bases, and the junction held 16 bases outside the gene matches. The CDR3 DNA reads TGTGCCAGCAGCCTAGGGCGATTTTCGGACAGGGCACAGCCCCAGCATTTT. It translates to CASSLGRFSDRAQPQHF. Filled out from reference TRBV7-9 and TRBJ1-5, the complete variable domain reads DTGVSQNPRHKITKRGQNVTFRCDPISEHNRLYWYRQTLGQGPEFLTYFQNEAQLEKSRLLSDRFSAERPKGSFSTLEIQRTEQGDSAMYLCASSLGRFSDRAQPQHFGDGTRLSIL.

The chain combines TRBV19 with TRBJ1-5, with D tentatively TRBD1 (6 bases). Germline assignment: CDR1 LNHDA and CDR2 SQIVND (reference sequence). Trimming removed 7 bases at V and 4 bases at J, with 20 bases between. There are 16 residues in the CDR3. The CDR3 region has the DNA TGTGCCAGTACTCCCGCCCGGGGGGCAGCGAATCAGCCCCAGCATTTT. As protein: CASTPARGAANQPQHF. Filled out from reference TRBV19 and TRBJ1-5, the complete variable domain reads DGGITQSPKYLFRKEGQNVTLSCEQNLNHDAMYWYRQDPGQGLRLIYYSQIVNDFQKGDIAEGYSVSREKKESFPLTVTSAQKNPTAFYLCASTPARGAANQPQHFGDGTRLSIL.

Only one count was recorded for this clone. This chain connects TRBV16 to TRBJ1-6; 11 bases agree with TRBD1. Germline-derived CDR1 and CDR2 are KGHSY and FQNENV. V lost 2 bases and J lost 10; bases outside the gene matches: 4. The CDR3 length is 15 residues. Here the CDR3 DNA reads TGTGCCAGCAGCCAAGGGGGACAGGGGGGCTCACCCCTCCACTTT. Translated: CASSQGGQGGSPLHF.

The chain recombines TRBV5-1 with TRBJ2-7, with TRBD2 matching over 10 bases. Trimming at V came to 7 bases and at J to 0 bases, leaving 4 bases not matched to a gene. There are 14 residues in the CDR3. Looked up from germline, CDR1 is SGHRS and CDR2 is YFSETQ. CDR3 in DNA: TGCGCCAGCGCCGGGACTAGCGCCTCCTACGAGCAGTACTTC. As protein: CASAGTSASYEQYF.

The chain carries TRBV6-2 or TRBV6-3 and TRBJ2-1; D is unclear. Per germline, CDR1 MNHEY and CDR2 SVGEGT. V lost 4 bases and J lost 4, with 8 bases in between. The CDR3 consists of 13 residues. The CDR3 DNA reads TGTGCCAGCAGTTCGAAAGGATACAATGAGCAGTTCTTC. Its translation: CASSSKGYNEQFF.

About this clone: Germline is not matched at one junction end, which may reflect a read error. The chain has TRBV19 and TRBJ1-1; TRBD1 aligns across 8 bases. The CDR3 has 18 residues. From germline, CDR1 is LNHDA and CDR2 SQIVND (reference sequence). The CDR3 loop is CGKICASIRDRLKSEAFF. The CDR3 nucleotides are TGCGGGAAAATATGTGCATCGATCCGGGACAGGTTAAAGTCTGAAGCTTTCTTT.

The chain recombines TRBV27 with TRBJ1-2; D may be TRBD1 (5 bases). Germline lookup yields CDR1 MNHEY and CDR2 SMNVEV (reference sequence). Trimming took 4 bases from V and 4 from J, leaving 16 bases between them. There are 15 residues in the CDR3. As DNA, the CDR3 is TGTGCCAGCAGTTCGGGGGTCTTAGACTTCTATGGCTACACCTTC. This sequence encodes CASSSGVLDFYGYTF.

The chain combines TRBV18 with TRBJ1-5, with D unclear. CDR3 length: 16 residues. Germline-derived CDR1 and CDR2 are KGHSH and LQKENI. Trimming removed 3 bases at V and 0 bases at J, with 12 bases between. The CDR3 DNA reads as TGTGCCAGCTCACCGGAGCAGCTATATAGCAATCAGCCCCAGCATTTT. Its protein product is CASSPEQLYSNQPQHF.

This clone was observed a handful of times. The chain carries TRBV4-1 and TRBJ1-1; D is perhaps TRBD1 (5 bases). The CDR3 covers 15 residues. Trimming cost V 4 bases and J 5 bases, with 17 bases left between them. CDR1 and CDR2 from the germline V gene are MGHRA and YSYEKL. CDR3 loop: CASSRGGDSRTEAFF. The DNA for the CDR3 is TGCGCCAGCAGCCGCGGGGGGGATTCGAGGACTGAAGCTTTCTTT.